The 14 T cell receptor beta chains below were found in one sample sequenced in a study of blood T cell repertoires in COVID-19. Data came from immunoSEQ multiplex PCR; TCRdb stores just in-frame clones and leaves some out. The sample has approximately 40,000 clones, 90% to 95% seen once; the top ten hold roughly 5.2%. Specimen: peripheral blood. Source of these receptors: a human donor in a cohort sampled during active COVID-19.

The V call is TRBV7-9, the J call TRBJ1-4, with 12 bases matching TRBD1. The CDR3 loop spans 15 amino acids. CDR1 is SEHNR, CDR2 FQNEAQ, per germline (reference sequence). V dropped 4 bases and J dropped 6; count of bases not matched to a gene: 3. The CDR3 protein is CASSWGQGAHEKLFF. The CDR3 DNA follows: TGTGCCAGCAGCTGGGGACAGGGGGCTCATGAAAAACTGTTTTTT.

This sequence joins TRBV2 and TRBJ2-5; 8 bases map to TRBD1. The CDR3 length is 16 residues. The J segment lost 1 base and the V segment lost 3 bases, leaving 7 bases of the junction unmatched. CDR1 and CDR2 from the germline V gene are SNHLY and FYNNEI. The CDR3 DNA sequence: TGTGCCAGCAGTGACCGGGACAGGTTCCCCCAAGAGACCCAGTACTTC. This sequence encodes CASSDRDRFPQETQYF. Drawing the rest from reference TRBV2 and TRBJ2-5, the complete variable domain is EPEVTQTPSHQVTQMGQEVILRCVPISNHLYFYWYRQILGQKVEFLVSFYNNEISEKSEIFDDQFSVERPDGSNFTLKIRSTKLEDSAMYFCASSDRDRFPQETQYFGPGTRLLVL.

The chain is built from TRBV6-2 or TRBV6-3 and TRBJ2-2; TRBD1 aligns across 8 bases. The germline gives CDR1 MNHEY, CDR2 SVGEGT. The CDR3 loop spans 15 amino acids. Trimming removed 4 bases from V and 6 bases from J; junction bases left unmatched: 7. As DNA, the CDR3 is TGTGCCAGCAGTTTTCAGGGGGCGCAAGCCGGGGAGCTGTTTTTT. It is translated as CASSFQGAQAGELFF.

The chain couples TRBV4-3 to TRBJ1-2, with TRBD1 as a possible D gene (5 bases). The germline CDR1 and CDR2 sequences are LGHNA and YSLEER. The CDR3 consists of 16 residues. With 1 base removed from V and 4 bases from J, the gap between germline ends came to 16 bases. CDR3 loop: CASSQGYAGVGYGYTF. The CDR3 DNA follows: TGCGCCAGCAGCCAAGGGTACGCGGGGGTCGGCTATGGCTACACCTTC.

The rearrangement uses TRBV18 and TRBJ1-1; D is ambiguous. Deletions cut 3 bases from V and 0 bases from J, with 5 bases between. Germline CDR1 KGHSH, CDR2 LQKENI. The CDR3 contains 13 residues. The CDR3 loop is CASSPSMNTEAFF. As DNA, the CDR3 is TGTGCCAGCTCACCCTCTATGAACACTGAAGCTTTCTTT.

The chain recombines TRBV6-6 with TRBJ1-4; D unresolved. Germline assignment: CDR1 MNHNY and CDR2 SVGAGI (reference sequence). The CDR3 runs to 13 residues. The V gene lost 2 bases and the J gene lost 5 bases, with 6 bases spanning the gap. The DNA for the CDR3 is TGTGCCAGCAGTTACCCCAAAAATGAAAAACTGTTTTTT. Translation: CASSYPKNEKLFF.

The gene calls are TRBV5-1 and TRBJ2-3; 9 nucleotides line up with TRBD1. Looked up from germline, CDR1 is SGHRS and CDR2 is YFSETQ. The junction had 0 bases not matched to a gene; V was cut back by 3 bases and J by 1 base. The CDR3 is 14 residues long. CDR3 DNA: TGCGCCAGCAGCTGGGACAGGGGCACAGATACGCAGTATTTT. Translating it yields CASSWDRGTDTQYF.

The chain is built from TRBV7-9 and TRBJ1-1; 8 bases map to TRBD1. Looked up from germline, CDR1 is SEHNR and CDR2 is FQNEAQ (reference sequence). The CDR3 runs 16 residues. Trimming at V came to 5 bases and at J to 0 bases, leaving 8 bases not matched to a gene. CDR3 DNA: TGTGCCAGCAGCCAGACAGGGGCTTCCTTGAACACTGAAGCTTTCTTT. Protein product: CASSQTGASLNTEAFF.

The V call is TRBV4-3, the J call TRBJ2-5; 15 nucleotides agree with TRBD2. Germline assignment: CDR1 LGHNA and CDR2 YSLEER. The CDR3 runs to 18 residues. With 3 bases clipped from V and 5 bases from J, the junction kept 10 bases outside the gene matches. CDR3: CASSQKVPGLAGGETQYF. The DNA of the CDR3 is TGCGCCAGCAGCCAGAAGGTACCCGGACTAGCGGGAGGGGAGACCCAGTACTTC.

The chain links TRBV18 to TRBJ2-1; TRBD1 agrees at 8 bases. This CDR3 contains 14 residues. The germline V gene encodes CDR1 KGHSH and CDR2 LQKENI. J gave up 5 bases and V 3 bases, and 3 bases lay outside the gene matches. The CDR3 nucleotides are TGTGCCAGCTCACCTCAGGACAGGGACAATGAGCAGTTCTTC. Encoded protein: CASSPQDRDNEQFF.

This chain joins TRBV10-3 and TRBJ2-1; 9 positions match TRBD2. This CDR3 has 19 amino acids. Trimming at V came to 4 bases and at J to 0 bases, leaving 13 bases not matched to a gene. CDR1 ENHRY and CDR2 SYGVKD come from the germline V gene. The CDR3 region has the DNA TGTGCCATCAGTGGCCCCGAAATTAGCGGGAGTAGCTCCTACAATGAGCAGTTCTTC. Its protein is CAISGPEISGSSSYNEQFF.

The V call is TRBV6-6, the J call TRBJ2-7; 7 nucleotides match TRBD2. V lost 5 bases to trimming and J lost 2 bases; unmatched junction nucleotides: 9. The CDR3 runs to 15 residues. Germline V gives CDR1 MNHNY, CDR2 SVGAGI (reference sequence). Here the CDR3 reads CASSHQVAGAYEQYF. The CDR3 DNA sequence: TGTGCCAGCAGTCATCAGGTGGCGGGAGCCTACGAGCAGTACTTC.

This clone came up once. The chain is built from TRBV7-2 and TRBJ1-6, with 8 bases that match TRBD1. CDR1 and CDR2 (germline): SGHTA, FQGNSA. The V gene end was trimmed by 1 base and the J gene end by 9 bases; junction bases not matched to a gene: 5. The CDR3 extends over 15 amino acids. The DNA for the CDR3 is TGTGCCAGCAGCTTAGGCCCAGGGGGCTCTTCACCCCTCCACTTT. Its translation is CASSLGPGGSSPLHF.

The chain links TRBV4-3 to TRBJ1-6; D not resolved. Germline values: CDR1 LGHNA, CDR2 YSLEER. Trimming left V 4 bases short and J 9 bases short, with 16 bases between. This CDR3 spans 15 amino acids. CDR3 residues: CASSRGPLSISPLHF. The CDR3 DNA follows: TGCGCCAGCAGCCGAGGGCCATTAAGTATTTCACCCCTCCACTTT.